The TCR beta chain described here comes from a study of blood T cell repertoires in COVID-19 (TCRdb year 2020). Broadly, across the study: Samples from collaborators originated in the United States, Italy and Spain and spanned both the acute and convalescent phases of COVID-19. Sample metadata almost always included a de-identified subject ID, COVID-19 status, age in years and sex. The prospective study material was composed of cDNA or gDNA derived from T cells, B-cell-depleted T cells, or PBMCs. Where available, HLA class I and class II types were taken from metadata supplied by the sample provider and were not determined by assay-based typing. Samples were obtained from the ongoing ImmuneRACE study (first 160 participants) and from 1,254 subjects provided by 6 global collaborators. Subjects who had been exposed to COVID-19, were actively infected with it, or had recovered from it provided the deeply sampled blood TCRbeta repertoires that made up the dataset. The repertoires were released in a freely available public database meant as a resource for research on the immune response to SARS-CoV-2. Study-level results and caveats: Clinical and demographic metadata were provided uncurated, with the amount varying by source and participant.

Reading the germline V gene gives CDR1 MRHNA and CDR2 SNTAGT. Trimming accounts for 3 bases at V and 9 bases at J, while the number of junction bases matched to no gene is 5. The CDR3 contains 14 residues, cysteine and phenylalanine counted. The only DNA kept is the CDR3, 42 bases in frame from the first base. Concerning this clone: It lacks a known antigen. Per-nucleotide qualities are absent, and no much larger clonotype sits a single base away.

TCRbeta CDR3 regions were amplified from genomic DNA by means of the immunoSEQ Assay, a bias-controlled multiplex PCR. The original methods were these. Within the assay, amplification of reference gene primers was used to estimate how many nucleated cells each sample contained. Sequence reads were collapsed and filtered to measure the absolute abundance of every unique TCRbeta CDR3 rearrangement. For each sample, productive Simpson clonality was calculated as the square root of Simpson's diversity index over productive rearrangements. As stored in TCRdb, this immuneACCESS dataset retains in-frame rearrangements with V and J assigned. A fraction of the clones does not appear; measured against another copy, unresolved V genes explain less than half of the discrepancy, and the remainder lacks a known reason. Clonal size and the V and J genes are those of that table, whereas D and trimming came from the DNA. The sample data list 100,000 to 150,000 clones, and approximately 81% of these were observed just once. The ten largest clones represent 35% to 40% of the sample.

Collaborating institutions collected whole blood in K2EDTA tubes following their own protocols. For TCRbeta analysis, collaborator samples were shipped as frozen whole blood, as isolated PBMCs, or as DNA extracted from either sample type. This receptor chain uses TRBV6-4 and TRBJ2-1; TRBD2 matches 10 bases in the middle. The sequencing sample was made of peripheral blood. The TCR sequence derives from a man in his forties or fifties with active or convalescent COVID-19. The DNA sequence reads TGTGCCAGCAGTGAGGCTAGCGGGAGTAGTGAGCAGTTCTTC. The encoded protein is CASSEASGSSEQFF.